This T cell receptor (beta chain) stems from a study of T cells in Graves' hyperthyroidism and ophthalmopathy. The CDR3 contains 15 residues. CDR1 and CDR2 (germline): MNHNS, SASEGT. V lost 6 bases to trimming and J lost 0 bases, with 11 bases between them. Using RNA transcripts as the source, TCR beta CDR3 regions were amplified. The study used the HTBI primer set for a first-round RT-PCR of the TCR CDR3. Each CDR3 protein is one row after TCRdb ran MiXCR on the multiplex PCR reads. This repertoire shows approximately 600,000 distinct CDR3 sequences, around 21% found once; its top ten account for under 35%. The study's findings and limits: In the analysis, a 13 V-J model separated ophthalmopathy from stable hyperthyroidism.

Only a few counts were recorded for this clonotype. The antigen remains undetermined. Under 3 months was the duration of disease in ophthalmopathy patients, who also had a Clinical Activity Score of at least 3 and a NOSPECS grade of at least 4. Used for diagnoses were clinical symptoms, serum thyroxine and TRAb, thyroid ultrasound and orbital computed tomography. The PBMCs studied were ones that came from about 10 ml fresh peripheral blood. The chain uses TRBV6-1 and TRBJ1-4; tentatively, D is TRBD1 (6 bases). The sequence was obtained from a man aged 25 to 40 with Graves' ophthalmopathy. Sequencing was done on a sample of blood. The CDR3 is CASSTGRATNEKLFF. The CDR3 nucleotides are TGTGCCAGCAGCACAGGGAGGGCAACTAATGAAAAACTGTTTTTT.